This T cell receptor (beta chain) was obtained from a study of regulatory T cells in long-lasting Graves disease. The study's findings and limits: Persistent disease showed a preference for TRBV28, TRBJ1-2 and TRBJ2-5. Whereas new patients shared some 970 public clonotypes, persistent patients shared more, at some 2,700. The study found lower TCR diversity in persistent Graves' patients than in newly diagnosed ones.

Arm-PCR of CDR3 regions and iRepertoire HTBI primers were used to build TCR beta libraries. One entry per CDR3 protein, called by TCRdb with MiXCR from the multiplex PCR reads. Of fewer than 400,000 distinct CDR3 sequences listed, about 20% are singletons. This clonotype was seen a few times. Its antigen is as yet unknown. Time point of the sample: persistent/refractory GD, antithyroid drugs over 5 years with positive TRAb. Following extraction of RNA from PBMCs, that RNA was used to make the TCR library. The V and J ends lost 5 bases and 5 bases respectively, with 28 bases between them. The CDR3 spans 18 residues. The germline CDR1 and CDR2 sequences are SGHTA and FQGTGA.

Material: peripheral blood mononuclear cells (PBMCs), obtained when the disease was refractory, from a patient treated with antithyroid drugs. This sequence was found in a female donor with Graves disease. V gene TRBV7-3 combines with J gene TRBJ2-7, with D possibly matching TRBD2 (6 bases). The CDR3: CASSPNKLAGEPVNEQYF. The DNA of the CDR3 is TGTGCCAGCAGCCCCAACAAACTAGCTGGAGAGCCTGTGAACGAGCAGTACTTC.